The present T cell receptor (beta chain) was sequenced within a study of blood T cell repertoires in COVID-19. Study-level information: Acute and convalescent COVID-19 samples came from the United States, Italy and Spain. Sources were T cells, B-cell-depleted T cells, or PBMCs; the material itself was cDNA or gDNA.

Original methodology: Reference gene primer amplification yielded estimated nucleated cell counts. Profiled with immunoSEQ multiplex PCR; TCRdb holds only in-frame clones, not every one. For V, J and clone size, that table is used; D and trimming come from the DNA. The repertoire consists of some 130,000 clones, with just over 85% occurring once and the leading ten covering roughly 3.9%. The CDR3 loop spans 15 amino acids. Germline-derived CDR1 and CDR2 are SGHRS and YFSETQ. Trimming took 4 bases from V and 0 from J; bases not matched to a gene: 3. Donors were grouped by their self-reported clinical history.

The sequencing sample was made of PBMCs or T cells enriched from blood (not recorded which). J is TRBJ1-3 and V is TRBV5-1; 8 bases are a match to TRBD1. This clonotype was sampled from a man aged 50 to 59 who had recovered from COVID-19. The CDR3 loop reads CASSPGQGSGNTIYF. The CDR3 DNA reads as TGCGCCAGCAGCCCAGGACAGGGCTCTGGAAACACCATATATTTT.